The rows below give T cell receptor beta chains drawn from one sample of a study of blood T cell repertoires in COVID-19. Assay: immunoSEQ multiplex PCR; the TCRdb copy retains only in-frame clones and omits some. The sample consists of approximately 220,000 clones, roughly 86% of them appearing once. The sample was PBMCs or T cells enriched from blood (not recorded which). The source is a woman in her twenties or thirties with acute COVID-19. Both conserved end residues are part of each CDR3. A D gene is named only where the DNA matches it firmly. Rows give clone size only sometimes, using once, few, many, or a class for an expanded clone.

>TRBD1|13|TRBV5-4|TRBJ2-7|.
CASSWDRNYEQYF
TGTGCCAGCAGCTGGGACAGAAACTACGAGCAGTACTTC
>.|15|TRBV7-9|TRBJ1-5|.
CASSYSGVGNQPQHF
TGTGCCAGCAGCTACTCAGGGGTAGGCAATCAGCCCCAGCATTTT
>.|14|TRBV28|TRBJ2-7|.
CASSLIGQGYEQYF
TGTGCCAGCAGTTTAATCGGGCAGGGCTACGAGCAGTACTTC
>.|15|TRBV4-1|TRBJ1-1|.
CASSRRGTRNTEAFF
TGCGCCAGCAGCCGAAGGGGTACTCGGAACACTGAAGCTTTCTTT
>.|14|TRBV19|TRBJ1-5|.
CASSKVARNQPQHF
TGTGCCAGTAGTAAGGTTGCGCGGAATCAGCCCCAGCATTTT
>.|11|TRBV7-9|TRBJ2-7|.
CASSYNYEQYF
TGTGCCAGCAGTTACAATTACGAGCAGTACTTC
>TRBD1|17|TRBV4-1|TRBJ1-2|once
CASSQSINLGQGRGYTF
TGCGCCAGCAGCCAGTCGATAAACCTGGGACAGGGAAGAGGCTACACCTTC
>.|16|TRBV11-2|TRBJ1-4|.
CASSPTQQATNEKLFF
TGTGCCAGCAGCCCGACCCAACAGGCAACTAATGAAAAACTGTTTTTT
>.|12|TRBV7-9|TRBJ2-7|few
CASSLVGREQYF
TGTGCCAGCAGCTTAGTAGGGAGGGAGCAGTACTTC
>.|13|TRBV4-1|TRBJ1-6|.
CASSKQGRSPLHF
TGCGCCAGCAGCAAACAGGGAAGATCACCCCTCCACTTT
>TRBD1|13|TRBV29-1|TRBJ1-5|.
CSATGGSGQPQHF
TGCAGCGCCACAGGGGGGAGCGGCCAGCCCCAGCATTTT
>.|19|TRBV7-8|TRBJ1-6|.
CASSLEGGLLSSYNSPLHF
TGTGCCAGCAGCTTAGAAGGTGGGCTACTGAGCTCCTATAATTCACCCCTCCACTTT
>.|14|TRBV19|TRBJ1-1|.
CASSIDGASTEAFF
TGTGCCAGTAGTATAGATGGGGCCAGCACTGAAGCTTTCTTT
>.|14|TRBV6-5|TRBJ1-4|once
CASSPALINEKLFF
TGTGCCAGCAGCCCCGCGCTCATTAATGAAAAACTGTTTTTT
>TRBD2|17|TRBV14|TRBJ2-3|once
CASSQARLAGVPNTQYF
TGTGCCAGCAGCCAAGCTAGACTAGCGGGGGTCCCAAATACGCAGTATTTT
>.|15|TRBV19|TRBJ1-6|.
CASSILKGFNSPLHF
TGTGCCAGTAGTATCCTAAAGGGGTTTAATTCACCCCTCCACTTT
>TRBD2|17|TRBV7-6|TRBJ2-7|.
CASSPGTSGVSTYEQYF
TGTGCCAGCAGCCCGGGGACTAGCGGCGTCTCTACCTACGAGCAGTACTTC
>.|12|TRBV18|TRBJ1-6|.
CASSQGGSPLHF
TGTGCCAGCTCACAGGGAGGCTCACCCCTCCACTTT
>TRBD2|14|TRBV6-5|TRBJ2-7|.
CASRPSGDHYEQYF
TGTGCCAGCAGGCCTAGCGGGGACCACTACGAGCAGTACTTC
>.|13|TRBV4-1|TRBJ1-1|.
CASSQDLMREAFF
TGCGCCAGCAGCCAAGATCTAATGCGGGAAGCTTTCTTT
>.|15|TRBV6-2/TRBV6-3|TRBJ2-7|.
CASSRSGTPSNEQYF
TGTGCCAGCAGCCGTTCCGGGACACCCTCGAACGAGCAGTACTTC
>.|15|TRBV6-5|TRBJ1-2|few
CASSYSTLAGYGYTF
TGTGCCAGCAGTTACTCGACCCTAGCCGGCTATGGCTACACCTTC
>.|17|TRBV6-6|TRBJ1-5|once
CASRRTGTVISNQPQHF
TGTGCCAGCAGACGAACAGGGACCGTTATTAGCAATCAGCCCCAGCATTTT
>TRBD1|13|TRBV5-4|TRBJ1-1|once
CASSSGQAPEAFF
TGTGCCAGCAGCTCTGGACAGGCCCCTGAAGCTTTCTTT
>.|14|TRBV6-6|TRBJ1-1|.
CASRTTGRGTEAFF
TGTGCCAGCCGAACCACTGGACGGGGCACTGAAGCTTTCTTT
>.|15|TRBV11-2|TRBJ1-4|.
CASSLVRGLGEKLFF
TGTGCCAGCAGCTTAGTTAGGGGCTTGGGTGAAAAACTGTTTTTT
>TRBD2|18|TRBV6-7|TRBJ2-2|.
CASSYGTSGGPNTGELFF
TGTGCCAGCAGTTACGGGACTAGCGGGGGCCCGAACACCGGGGAGCTGTTTTTT
>.|14|TRBV6-6|TRBJ2-2|.
CASSHREITGELFF
TGTGCCAGCAGCCACCGGGAGATCACCGGGGAGCTGTTTTTT
>.|13|TRBV3-1/TRBV3-2|TRBJ2-7|.
CASSQDRLNEQYF
TGTGCCAGCAGCCAAGATCGGTTAAACGAGCAGTACTTC
>.|13|TRBV6-5|TRBJ2-7|.
CASSRRDSNEQYF
TGTGCCAGCAGCCGCCGGGACTCCAACGAGCAGTACTTC
>.|13|TRBV5-1|TRBJ2-2|.
CASSFGNTGELFF
TGCGCCAGCAGCTTCGGGAACACCGGGGAGCTGTTTTTT
>TRBD1|14|TRBV4-3|TRBJ1-3|few
CASSQRTGWDTIYF
TGCGCCAGCAGCCAAAGGACAGGGTGGGACACCATATATTTT
>.|16|TRBV18|TRBJ1-2|.
CASSPPLSFANYGYTF
TGTGCCAGCTCACCACCTCTCTCTTTCGCTAACTATGGCTACACCTTC
>.|19|TRBV15|TRBJ2-1|.
CATSRRGRYGGNTYNEQFF
TGTGCCACCAGCAGAAGAGGGCGCTATGGGGGGAATACCTACAATGAGCAGTTCTTC
>TRBD1|15|TRBV7-2|TRBJ1-1|few
CASSKQGGTNTEAFF
TGTGCCAGCAGCAAACAGGGGGGGACAAACACTGAAGCTTTCTTT
>.|13|TRBV5-1|TRBJ1-5|.
CASSLEADQPQHF
TGCGCCAGCAGCTTGGAAGCGGATCAGCCCCAGCATTTT
>.|14|TRBV7-9|TRBJ1-6|.
CASSPPTGNSPLHF
TGTGCCAGCAGCCCCCCCACCGGTAATTCACCCCTCCACTTT
>TRBD2|15|TRBV19|TRBJ2-3|once
CASSASGESTDTQYF
TGTGCCAGTAGTGCTAGCGGGGAGAGCACAGATACGCAGTATTTT
>.|14|TRBV10-2|TRBJ2-2|.
CASSESRESRELFF
TGCGCCAGCAGTGAGTCGAGGGAGAGCCGGGAGCTGTTTTTT
>.|16|TRBV5-4|TRBJ1-4|.
CASSLGGPEANEKLFF
TGTGCCAGCAGCTTGGGGGGGCCGGAAGCTAATGAAAAACTGTTTTTT
>.|12|TRBV7-9|TRBJ2-7|.
CASSFEVGEQYF
TGTGCCAGCAGCTTCGAGGTCGGCGAGCAGTACTTC
>TRBD1|14|TRBV7-2|TRBJ1-6|.
CASSNRGMNSPLHF
TGTGCCAGCAGCAACAGGGGGATGAATTCACCCCTCCACTTT
>TRBD1|13|TRBV4-1|TRBJ1-1|.
CASSQVTGIEAFF
TGCGCCAGCAGCCAGGTGACAGGGATTGAAGCTTTCTTT
>.|15|TRBV19|TRBJ1-1|once
CASSIGVQGWGVAFF
TGTGCCAGTAGTATAGGAGTACAGGGCTGGGGTGTGGCTTTCTTT
>TRBD2|17|TRBV6-2/TRBV6-3|TRBJ2-3|.
CASSYSASGGLTDTQYF
TGTGCCAGCAGTTACTCGGCTAGCGGGGGGCTCACAGATACGCAGTATTTT
>.|16|TRBV5-1|TRBJ2-2|.
CASSWGPRGVTGELFF
TGCGCCAGCAGCTGGGGGCCCAGGGGAGTGACCGGGGAGCTGTTTTTT
>TRBD1|18|TRBV7-9|TRBJ1-2|once
CASSFSSTGDLYGYGYTF
TGTGCCAGCAGCTTTTCCTCTACAGGGGACCTCTATGGCTATGGCTACACCTTC
>.|13|TRBV10-3|TRBJ1-1|.
CAIKTDRNTEAFF
TGTGCCATCAAAACCGACAGGAACACTGAAGCTTTCTTT
>.|14|TRBV29-1|TRBJ1-2|.
CSVEVRTANYGYTF
TGCAGCGTTGAAGTCAGAACAGCTAACTATGGCTACACCTTC
>.|16|TRBV18|TRBJ2-2|.
CASSPPTGGDTGELFF
TGTGCCAGCTCACCACCAACAGGTGGGGACACCGGGGAGCTGTTTTTT
>TRBD1|15|TRBV18|TRBJ1-1|.
CASSRDRVRNTEAFF
TGTGCCAGCTCACGGGACAGGGTACGGAACACTGAAGCTTTCTTT
>.|15|TRBV7-8|TRBJ1-5|.
CASSFTDYSNQPQHF
TGTGCCAGCAGCTTTACAGACTATAGCAATCAGCCCCAGCATTTT
>TRBD1|13|TRBV18|TRBJ1-2|.
CASSPMTGSGYTF
TGTGCCAGCTCACCTATGACAGGGTCTGGCTACACCTTC
>TRBD2|15|TRBV27|TRBJ2-7|.
CASSLRAGRSYEQYF
TGTGCCAGCAGTTTACGAGCGGGGAGGTCCTACGAGCAGTACTTC
>TRBD1|13|TRBV29-1|TRBJ2-5|.
CSVDWDSQETQYF
TGCAGCGTTGATTGGGACAGCCAAGAGACCCAGTACTTC